A selection of T cell receptor beta chains follows, all from one sample in a study of long-term antiretroviral therapy in people with HIV. Sequencing used immunoSEQ multiplex PCR; TCRdb keeps in-frame clones, though not all of them. The sample lists approximately 30,000 clones, about 86% occurring once. Sequenced here: unsorted PBMCs, sampled 0.8 years after starting antiretroviral therapy. The receptors come from a woman in her twenties or thirties with HIV. CDR3s include the opening cysteine and the closing phenylalanine or tryptophan. The D gene is left open where the match is weak. A row's size may be missing; if present it is once, few, many or a size class.

d_call | clone_size | j_call | v_call | cdr3_nt | cdr3_aa
TRBD2 | - | TRBJ2-2 | TRBV5-1 | TGCGCCAGCAGCTACTGGACTAGCACGAACACCGGGGAGCTGTTTTTT | CASSYWTSTNTGELFF
- | - | TRBJ2-6 | TRBV6-1 | TGTGCCAGCAGTGGGATACTCGACTCTGGGGCCAACGTCCTGACTTTC | CASSGILDSGANVLTF
TRBD1 | once | TRBJ1-4 | TRBV9 | TGTGCCAGCAGCCCCGCCCCCCAGGGGACAGGCGAAAAACTGTTTTTT | CASSPAPQGTGEKLFF
TRBD1 | - | TRBJ2-5 | TRBV7-6 | TGTGCCAGCGGCCTATTTGGACAGGAAAGTACCCAGTACTTC | CASGLFGQESTQYF
- | - | TRBJ1-1 | TRBV10-3 | TGTGCCATCAGAGAGACCATGAACACTGAAGCTTTCTTT | CAIRETMNTEAFF
- | - | TRBJ2-6 | TRBV4-1 | TGCGCCAGCAGCCAAGATGGGTCTGCTTCCTTCTCTGGGGCCAACGTCCTGACTTTC | CASSQDGSASFSGANVLTF
- | - | TRBJ2-5 | TRBV5-8 | TGTGCCAGCAGCTTGGGACAGAAAAAAGAGACCCAGTACTTC | CASSLGQKKETQYF
- | - | TRBJ1-2 | TRBV2 | TGTGCCAGCAGAGACCATCGGGGCTACACCTTC | CASRDHRGYTF
- | - | TRBJ1-3 | TRBV6-1 | TGTGCCAGCAGTGCCCAGGGTGCTTCTGGAAACACCATATATTTT | CASSAQGASGNTIYF
- | - | TRBJ1-5 | TRBV15 | TGTGCCACCAGCCCCCGCGTGGGGAGCAATCAGCCCCAGCATTTT | CATSPRVGSNQPQHF
- | - | TRBJ2-1 | TRBV6-5 | TGTGCCAGCACGCTCGGCAATGAGCAGTTCTTC | CASTLGNEQFF
TRBD1 | - | TRBJ2-1 | TRBV5-1 | TGCGCCAGCAGCCCCAAAACCGGGACAGAATACAATGAGCAGTTCTTC | CASSPKTGTEYNEQFF
- | - | TRBJ1-2 | TRBV2 | TGTGCCAGCAGCCCGGGACGGAACTATGGCTACACCTTC | CASSPGRNYGYTF
- | - | TRBJ1-5 | TRBV9 | TGTGCCATCCATATTGGGGGAGAGGGGCGTTATCAGCCCCAGCATTTT | CAIHIGGEGRYQPQHF
- | - | TRBJ1-1 | TRBV6-6 | TGTGCCAGCAGACGAGCCGAGGGCTGGAACACTGAAGCTTTCTTT | CASRRAEGWNTEAFF
TRBD1 | - | TRBJ1-2 | TRBV27 | TGTGCCAGCACCTCACCCGGCGGTCAGGGGGGGGTAAGGAGCTACACCTTC | CASTSPGGQGGVRSYTF
- | - | TRBJ2-1 | TRBV5-8 | TGTGCCAGCAGCTCTATATTTCGAGGTTTTGAGCAGTTCTTC | CASSSIFRGFEQFF
- | - | TRBJ1-4 | TRBV4-2 | TGTGCCAGCAGCCAAGATTTGGGGGTAGGCGAAAAACTGTTTTTT | CASSQDLGVGEKLFF
- | - | TRBJ2-6 | TRBV19 | TGTGCCAGTAGTATATACTCTGGGGCCAACGTCCTGACTTTC | CASSIYSGANVLTF
TRBD2 | - | TRBJ2-3 | TRBV5-6 | TGTGCCAGCAGCTCAATACTAGCGGGAACGACAGATACGCAGTATTTT | CASSSILAGTTDTQYF
- | - | TRBJ1-1 | TRBV30 | TGTGCCTGGGGCAGTGGGATGGCCACTGAAGCTTTCTTT | CAWGSGMATEAFF
- | - | TRBJ1-3 | TRBV18 | TGTGCCAGCTCGGAACGGGACCCGAGTACCATTTACTCTGGAAACACCATATATTTT | CASSERDPSTIYSGNTIYF
- | - | TRBJ2-7 | TRBV5-4 | TGTGCCAGCAGCTTTGGGGCGGGGACGTCCTACGAGCAGTACTTC | CASSFGAGTSYEQYF
- | - | TRBJ1-3 | TRBV6-5 | TGTGCCACCGCCGACAACACCATATATTTT | CATADNTIYF
- | - | TRBJ2-5 | TRBV2 | TGTGCCAGCAGTGATCCGATTGCCATCCAGTACTTC | CASSDPIAIQYF
- | - | TRBJ2-7 | TRBV6-5 | TGTGCCACCAACCGAGGGAACTCCTACGAGCAGTACTTC | CATNRGNSYEQYF
- | - | TRBJ1-1 | TRBV27 | TGTGCCAGCAGTTTAAGTCGGGGAGGGGACACTGAAGCTTTCTTT | CASSLSRGGDTEAFF
TRBD1 | - | TRBJ1-3 | TRBV7-2 | TGTGCCAGCAGGGCGCCGACAGGGCTGAGCTCTGGAAACACCATATATTTT | CASRAPTGLSSGNTIYF
TRBD2 | - | TRBJ2-4 | TRBV6-1 | TGTGCCAGCAGTGAAGCGTCAGGACTAGCGGGGGCCTACGCCAAAAACATTCAGTACTTC | CASSEASGLAGAYAKNIQYF
- | - | TRBJ1-1 | TRBV19 | TGTGCCAGTAGTAATCGAGGGCGGGGGTCGAACACTGAAGCTTTCTTT | CASSNRGRGSNTEAFF
- | once | TRBJ2-1 | TRBV27 | TGTGCCAGCAGCACCTTGGGAAATGAGCAGTTCTTC | CASSTLGNEQFF
TRBD2 | - | TRBJ2-5 | TRBV9 | TGTGCCAGCAGCGAGGGGGGACTAGCGGGGGGGCTTGGGACCCAGTACTTC | CASSEGGLAGGLGTQYF
- | - | TRBJ1-2 | TRBV4-1 | TGCGCCAGCAGCCAAGGTCGGAGCTATGGCTACACCTTC | CASSQGRSYGYTF
TRBD1 | - | TRBJ1-1 | TRBV19 | TGTGCCAGTAGTCCCTTGGACAGGGGAGCCTACACTGAAGCTTTCTTT | CASSPLDRGAYTEAFF
- | - | TRBJ1-3 | TRBV9 | TGTGCCAGCAGCGGCCGACAGGCGCCCTCTGGAAACACCATATATTTT | CASSGRQAPSGNTIYF
- | - | TRBJ1-1 | TRBV25-1 | TGTGCCAGCAGTGAATTTACAGGGTTGAACACTGAAGCTTTCTTT | CASSEFTGLNTEAFF
- | - | TRBJ2-2 | TRBV9 | TGTGCCAGCAGCGTTACCTACCTCCCCCCTAACACCGGGGAGCTGTTTTTT | CASSVTYLPPNTGELFF
TRBD2 | - | TRBJ2-5 | TRBV5-6 | TGTGCCAGCCTGCTGTGGGTAGCGGGGGCCCCGGAGACCCAGTACTTC | CASLLWVAGAPETQYF
- | - | TRBJ1-2 | TRBV27 | TGTGCCAGCAGTTTATCGGCGACCTTCAATGGCTACACCTTC | CASSLSATFNGYTF
- | once | TRBJ1-1 | TRBV5-1 | TGCGCCAGCAGCTTGGATCAGGGCCTTGAAGCTTTCTTT | CASSLDQGLEAFF
TRBD1 | once | TRBJ1-6 | TRBV23-1 | TGCGCCAGCAGCCGAACAGGGGTGAGTTCACCCCTCCACTTT | CASSRTGVSSPLHF
- | - | TRBJ1-1 | TRBV6-5 | TGCTCTTCCTCGGGGGGCCTAGCCTCTGAAGCTTTCTTT | CSSSGGLASEAFF
TRBD1 | - | TRBJ1-5 | TRBV7-9 | TGTGCCAGCAGCCCGGGTGGGACAGGCTTAGGCAATCAGCCCCAGCATTTT | CASSPGGTGLGNQPQHF
- | - | TRBJ1-1 | TRBV7-3 | TGTGCCAGCAGCTTGGGGACGGGGAACACTGAAGCTTTCTTT | CASSLGTGNTEAFF
TRBD1 | - | TRBJ2-5 | TRBV7-7 | TGTGCCAGCAGCCCTACCACAGGGGGCCGAGAGACCCAGTACTTC | CASSPTTGGRETQYF
- | - | TRBJ2-3 | TRBV14 | TGTGCCAGCAGTCATGTTACCCCACGTAGTGCGCAGTATTTT | CASSHVTPRSAQYF
- | few | TRBJ2-5 | TRBV11-2 | TGTGCCAGCAGCTTAAACGTGATGGAGACCCAGTACTTC | CASSLNVMETQYF
- | - | TRBJ1-1 | TRBV5-1 | TGCGCCAGCAGCTTGGGGGAGTTTCGAACTGAAGCTTTCTTT | CASSLGEFRTEAFF
- | - | TRBJ1-1 | TRBV7-9 | TGTGCCAGCAGCTACCATGAAGGGAGCGCCACTGAAGCTTTCTTT | CASSYHEGSATEAFF
TRBD1 | - | TRBJ2-1 | TRBV7-2 | TGTGCCAGCAGAGGCGGATCAGGGGGCTGGAAGAACAATGAGCAGTTCTTC | CASRGGSGGWKNNEQFF